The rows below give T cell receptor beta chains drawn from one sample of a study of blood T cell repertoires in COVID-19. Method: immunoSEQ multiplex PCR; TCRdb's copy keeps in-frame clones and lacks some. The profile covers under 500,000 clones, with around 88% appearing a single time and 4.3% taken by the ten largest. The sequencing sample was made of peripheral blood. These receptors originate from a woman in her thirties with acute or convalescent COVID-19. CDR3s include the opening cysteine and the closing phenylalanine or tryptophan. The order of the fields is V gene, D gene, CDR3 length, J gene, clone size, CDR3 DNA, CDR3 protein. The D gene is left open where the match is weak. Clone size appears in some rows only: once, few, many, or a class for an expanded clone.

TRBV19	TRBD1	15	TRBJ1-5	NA	TGTGCCAGTAGTACTCCCGGGACAGAGAATCAGCCCCAGCATTTT	CASSTPGTENQPQHF
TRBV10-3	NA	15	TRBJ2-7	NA	TGTGCCATCAGTGAGACCCAGCGGGTAGGCTACGAGCAGTACTTC	CAISETQRVGYEQYF
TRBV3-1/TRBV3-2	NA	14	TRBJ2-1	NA	TGTGCCAGCAGCCAGGAGAGCTCCTACAATGAGCAGTTCTTC	CASSQESSYNEQFF
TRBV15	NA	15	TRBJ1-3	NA	TGTGCCACCAGCAGAGAACCAGGTTCTGGAAACACCATATATTTT	CATSREPGSGNTIYF
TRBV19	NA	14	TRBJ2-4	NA	TGTGCCTCCGAGGGGGTATCGGCCAAAAACATTCAGTACTTC	CASEGVSAKNIQYF
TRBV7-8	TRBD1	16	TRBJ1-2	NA	TGTGCCAGCAGCTTAGTCGAGCAGGGGGCATACGATGGCTACACCTTC	CASSLVEQGAYDGYTF
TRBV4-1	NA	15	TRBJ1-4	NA	TGCGCCAGCAGCCAAAGAGCTGCAACTAATGAAAAACTGTTTTTT	CASSQRAATNEKLFF
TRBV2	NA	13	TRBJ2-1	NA	TGTGCCAGCAGTGGACAGATCTACAATGAGCAGTTCTTC	CASSGQIYNEQFF
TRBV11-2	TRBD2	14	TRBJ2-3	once	TGTGCCAGCCGGCAAAGCGGGGGGGCAGATACGCAGTATTTT	CASRQSGGADTQYF
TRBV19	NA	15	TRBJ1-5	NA	TGTGCCAGTAGTATGGGGGGGTCTTGGGATCAGCCCCAGCATTTT	CASSMGGSWDQPQHF
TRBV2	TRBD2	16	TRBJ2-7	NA	TGTGCCAGCAGTGAATTCACTAGCGGGGGCCAATACGAGCAGTACTTC	CASSEFTSGGQYEQYF
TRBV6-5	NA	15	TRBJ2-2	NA	TGTGCCAGCTCCTACTCCGGGGTGGACACCGGGGAGCTGTTTTTT	CASSYSGVDTGELFF
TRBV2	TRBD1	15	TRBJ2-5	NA	TGTGCCAGCAGCCAATGGGACAGACCCCAAGAGACCCAGTACTTC	CASSQWDRPQETQYF
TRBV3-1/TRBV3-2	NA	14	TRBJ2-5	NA	TGTGCCAGCAGCGACGGACTAATCCAAGAGACCCAGTACTTC	CASSDGLIQETQYF
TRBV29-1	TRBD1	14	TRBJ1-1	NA	TGCAGCGCCGTCGAATGGACAGGGTTGACTGAAGCTTTCTTT	CSAVEWTGLTEAFF
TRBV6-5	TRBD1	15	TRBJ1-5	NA	TGTGCCAGCAGGCTGGGACAGGGAGGCAATCAGCCCCAGCATTTT	CASRLGQGGNQPQHF
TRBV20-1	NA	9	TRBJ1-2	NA	TGCAGCTCTCTCGAGGGCTACACCTTC	CSSLEGYTF
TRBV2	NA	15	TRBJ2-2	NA	TGTGCCAGCATCAAGCTTGAGGGTTTATCCGGGGAGCTGTTTTTT	CASIKLEGLSGELFF
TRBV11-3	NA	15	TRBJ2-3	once	TGTGCCAGCAGCTTAGCCGGGTATGGTACAGATACGCAGTATTTT	CASSLAGYGTDTQYF
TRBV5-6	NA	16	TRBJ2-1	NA	TGTGCCAGCAGCTTGGGCGGGGTGTCACTAACTGGGGAGCAGTTCTTC	CASSLGGVSLTGEQFF
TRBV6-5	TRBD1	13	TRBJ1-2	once	TGTGCCAGCGCCGCAGGGGGGACGTATGGCTACACCTTC	CASAAGGTYGYTF
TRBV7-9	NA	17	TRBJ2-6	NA	TGTGCCAGCAGCTTGCGACAGCCGTTCTCTGGGGCCAACGTCCTGACTTTC	CASSLRQPFSGANVLTF
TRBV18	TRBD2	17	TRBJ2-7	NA	TGTGCCAGCTCACGTCAAACCGGGACTAGCGGGGAAAACGAGCAGTACTTC	CASSRQTGTSGENEQYF
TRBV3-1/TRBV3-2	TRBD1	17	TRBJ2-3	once	TGTGCCAGCAGCCAAGCCCGGACAGGTCATTTATCCGATACGCAGTATTTT	CASSQARTGHLSDTQYF
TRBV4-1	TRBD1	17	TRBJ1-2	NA	TGCGCCAGCAGCCAAGTTTACCGGGACAGGGGAATTCATGGCTACACCTTC	CASSQVYRDRGIHGYTF
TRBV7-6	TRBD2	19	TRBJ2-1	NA	TGTGCCAGCAACCCCGAAATACGACTAGCGGGGCCGCCTGCCAATGAGCAGTTCTTC	CASNPEIRLAGPPANEQFF
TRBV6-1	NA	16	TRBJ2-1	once	TGTGCCAGCAGTGATCTACAGGCGGCCTCCTACAATGAGCAGTTCTTC	CASSDLQAASYNEQFF
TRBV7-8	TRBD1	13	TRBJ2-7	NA	TGTGCCAGCAGCCGAAACAGGGGCGGCGAGCAGTACTTC	CASSRNRGGEQYF
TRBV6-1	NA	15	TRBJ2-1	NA	TGTGCCAGCAGTGAAGTCGGCAGGGTTCCCAATGAGCAGTTCTTC	CASSEVGRVPNEQFF
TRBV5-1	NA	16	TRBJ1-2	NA	TGCGCCAGCAGCTTGGAGGGGACACACACTAACTATGGCTACACCTTC	CASSLEGTHTNYGYTF
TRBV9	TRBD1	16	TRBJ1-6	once	TGTGCCAGCAGTGAACGACAGACAGGGGAAAATTCACCCCTCCACTTT	CASSERQTGENSPLHF
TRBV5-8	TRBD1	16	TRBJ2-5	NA	TGTGCCAGCAACATTCCCAGGACAGGGTTTATTGAGACCCAGTACTTC	CASNIPRTGFIETQYF
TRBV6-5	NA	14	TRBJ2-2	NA	TGTGCCAGCAGCCGGACAACGAACACCGGGGAGCTGTTTTTT	CASSRTTNTGELFF